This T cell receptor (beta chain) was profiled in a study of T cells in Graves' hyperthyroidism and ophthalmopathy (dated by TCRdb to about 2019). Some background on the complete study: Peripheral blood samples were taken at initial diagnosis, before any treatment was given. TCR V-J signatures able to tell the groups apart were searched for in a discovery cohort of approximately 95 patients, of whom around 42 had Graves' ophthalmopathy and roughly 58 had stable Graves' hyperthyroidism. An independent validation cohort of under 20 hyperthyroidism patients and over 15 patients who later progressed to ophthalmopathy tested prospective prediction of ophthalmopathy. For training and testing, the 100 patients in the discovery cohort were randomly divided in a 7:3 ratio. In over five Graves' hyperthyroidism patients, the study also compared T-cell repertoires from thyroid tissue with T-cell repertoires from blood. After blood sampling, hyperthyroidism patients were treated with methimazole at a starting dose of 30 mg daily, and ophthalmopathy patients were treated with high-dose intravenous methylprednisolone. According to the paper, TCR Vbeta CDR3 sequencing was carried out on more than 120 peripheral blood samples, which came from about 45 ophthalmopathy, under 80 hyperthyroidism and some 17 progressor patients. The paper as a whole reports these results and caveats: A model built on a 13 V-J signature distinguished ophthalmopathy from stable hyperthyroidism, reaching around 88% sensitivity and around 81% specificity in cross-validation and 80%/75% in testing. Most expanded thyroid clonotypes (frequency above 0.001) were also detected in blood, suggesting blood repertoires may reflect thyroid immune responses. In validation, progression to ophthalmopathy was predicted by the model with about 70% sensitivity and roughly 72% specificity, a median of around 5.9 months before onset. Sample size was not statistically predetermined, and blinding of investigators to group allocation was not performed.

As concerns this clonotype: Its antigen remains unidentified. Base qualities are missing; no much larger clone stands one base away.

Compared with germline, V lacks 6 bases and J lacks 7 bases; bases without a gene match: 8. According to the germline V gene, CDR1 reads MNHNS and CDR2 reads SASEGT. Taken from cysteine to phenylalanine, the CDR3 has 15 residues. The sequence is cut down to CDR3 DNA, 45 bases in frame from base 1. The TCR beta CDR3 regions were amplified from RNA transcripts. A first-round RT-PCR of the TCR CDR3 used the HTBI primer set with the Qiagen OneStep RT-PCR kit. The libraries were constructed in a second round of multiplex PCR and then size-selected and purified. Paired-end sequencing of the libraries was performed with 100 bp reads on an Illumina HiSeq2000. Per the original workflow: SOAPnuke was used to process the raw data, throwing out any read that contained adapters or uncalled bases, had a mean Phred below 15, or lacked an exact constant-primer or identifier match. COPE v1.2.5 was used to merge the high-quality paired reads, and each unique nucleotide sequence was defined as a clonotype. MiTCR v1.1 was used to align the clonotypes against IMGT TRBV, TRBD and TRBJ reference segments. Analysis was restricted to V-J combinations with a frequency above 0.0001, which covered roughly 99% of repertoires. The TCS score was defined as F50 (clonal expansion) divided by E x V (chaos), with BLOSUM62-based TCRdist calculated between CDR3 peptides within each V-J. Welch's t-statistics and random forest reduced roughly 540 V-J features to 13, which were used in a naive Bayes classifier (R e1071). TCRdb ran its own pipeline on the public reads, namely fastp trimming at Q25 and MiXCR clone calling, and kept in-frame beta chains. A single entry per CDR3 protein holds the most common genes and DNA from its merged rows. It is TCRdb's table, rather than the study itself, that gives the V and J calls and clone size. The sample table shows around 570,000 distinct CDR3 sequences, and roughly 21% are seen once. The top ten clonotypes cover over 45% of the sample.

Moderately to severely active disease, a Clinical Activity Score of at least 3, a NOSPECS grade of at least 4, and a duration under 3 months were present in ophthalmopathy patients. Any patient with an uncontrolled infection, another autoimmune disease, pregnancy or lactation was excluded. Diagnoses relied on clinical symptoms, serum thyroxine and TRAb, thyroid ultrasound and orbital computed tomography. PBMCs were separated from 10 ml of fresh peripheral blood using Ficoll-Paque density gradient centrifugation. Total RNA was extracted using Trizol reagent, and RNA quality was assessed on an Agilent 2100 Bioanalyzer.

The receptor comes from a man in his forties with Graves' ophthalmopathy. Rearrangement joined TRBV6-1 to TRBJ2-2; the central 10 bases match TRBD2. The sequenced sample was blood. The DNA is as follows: TGTGCCAGCAGCCATACTAGCGGGGAGGTCGGGGAGCTGTTTTTT. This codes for CASSHTSGEVGELFF.